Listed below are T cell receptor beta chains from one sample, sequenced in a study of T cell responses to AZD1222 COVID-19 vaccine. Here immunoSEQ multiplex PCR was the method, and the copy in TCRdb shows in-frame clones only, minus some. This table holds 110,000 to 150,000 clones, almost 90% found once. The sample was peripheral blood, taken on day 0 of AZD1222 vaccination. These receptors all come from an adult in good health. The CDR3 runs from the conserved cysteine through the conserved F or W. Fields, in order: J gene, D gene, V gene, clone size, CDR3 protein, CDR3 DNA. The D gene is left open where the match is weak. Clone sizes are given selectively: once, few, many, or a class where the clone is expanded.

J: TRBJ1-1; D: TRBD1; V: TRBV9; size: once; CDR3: CASSGRQGAGTEAFF; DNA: TGTGCCAGCAGCGGACGACAGGGGGCGGGTACTGAAGCTTTCTTT
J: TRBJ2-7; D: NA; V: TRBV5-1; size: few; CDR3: CASSWDGMSVYEQYF; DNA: TGCGCCAGCAGCTGGGACGGAATGTCCGTCTACGAGCAGTACTTC
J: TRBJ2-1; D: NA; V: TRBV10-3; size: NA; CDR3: CAISEQGRNEQFF; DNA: TGTGCCATCAGTGAACAGGGTAGGAATGAGCAGTTCTTC
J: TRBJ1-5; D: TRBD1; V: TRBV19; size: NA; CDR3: CASSNTDRDNPTLGHSNQPQHF; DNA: TGTGCCAGTAGTAACACGGACAGGGACAACCCTACCTTGGGACATAGCAATCAGCCCCAGCATTTT
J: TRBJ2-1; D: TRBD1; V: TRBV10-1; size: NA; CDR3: CASSQTGTGLYNEQFF; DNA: TGCGCCAGCAGTCAAACCGGGACAGGGCTATACAATGAGCAGTTCTTC
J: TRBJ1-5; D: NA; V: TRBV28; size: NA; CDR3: CASSSAGVQDQPQHF; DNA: TGTGCCAGCAGTTCCGCCGGCGTCCAGGATCAGCCCCAGCATTTT
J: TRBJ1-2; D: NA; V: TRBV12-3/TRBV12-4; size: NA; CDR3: CASSFAGAGGYTF; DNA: TGTGCCAGCAGTTTTGCAGGGGCTGGTGGCTACACCTTC
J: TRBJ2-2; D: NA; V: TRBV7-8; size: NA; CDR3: CASSLGLRALGELFF; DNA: TGTGCCAGCAGCTTAGGACTCCGAGCTCTTGGGGAGCTGTTTTTT
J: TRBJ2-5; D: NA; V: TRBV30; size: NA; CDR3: CAWDRQETQYF; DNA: TGTGCCTGGGACCGACAAGAGACCCAGTACTTC
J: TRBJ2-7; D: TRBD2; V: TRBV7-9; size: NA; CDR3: CASSFPPAGGWYEQYF; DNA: TGTGCCAGCAGCTTTCCTCCAGCGGGAGGTTGGTACGAGCAGTACTTC
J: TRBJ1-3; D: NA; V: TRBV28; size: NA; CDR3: CASSFGGSGNTIYF; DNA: TGTGCCAGCAGTTTTGGGGGCTCTGGAAACACCATATATTTT
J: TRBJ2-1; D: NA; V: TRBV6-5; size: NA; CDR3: CASSSPWNEQFF; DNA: TGTGCCAGCAGTTCACCATGGAATGAGCAGTTCTTC
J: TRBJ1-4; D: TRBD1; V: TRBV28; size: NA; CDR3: CASSLPYFRTGYFEKLFF; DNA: TGTGCCAGCAGTCTCCCTTACTTCCGGACAGGGTATTTTGAAAAACTGTTTTTT
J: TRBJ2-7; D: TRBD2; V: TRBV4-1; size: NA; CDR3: CASSQDWAGAPYEQYF; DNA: TGCGCCAGCAGCCAAGATTGGGCGGGAGCCCCCTACGAGCAGTACTTC
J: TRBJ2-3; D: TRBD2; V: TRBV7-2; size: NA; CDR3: CASSLGGLAGGPKYF; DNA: TGTGCCAGCAGCTTAGGAGGACTAGCGGGAGGGCCTAAGTATTTT
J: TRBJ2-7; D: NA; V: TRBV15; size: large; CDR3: CATSRDIALGAYEQYF; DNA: TGTGCCACCAGCAGAGATATAGCGTTGGGGGCGTACGAGCAGTACTTC
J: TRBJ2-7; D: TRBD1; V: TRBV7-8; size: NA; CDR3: CASSLGGQGYEQYF; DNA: TGTGCCAGCAGCTTAGGGGGACAGGGCTACGAGCAGTACTTC
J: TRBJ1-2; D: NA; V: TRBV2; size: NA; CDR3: CASISGSKDYGYTF; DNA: TGTGCCAGCATTTCGGGGAGTAAAGACTATGGCTACACCTTC
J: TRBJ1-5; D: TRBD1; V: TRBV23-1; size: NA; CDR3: CASSQTFAGGDGQPQHF; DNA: TGCGCCAGCAGTCAAACGTTCGCAGGGGGCGACGGTCAGCCCCAGCATTTT
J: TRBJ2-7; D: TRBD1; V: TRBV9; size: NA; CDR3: CASSVGTGLYEQYF; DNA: TGTGCCAGCAGTGTCGGGACAGGACTCTACGAGCAGTACTTC
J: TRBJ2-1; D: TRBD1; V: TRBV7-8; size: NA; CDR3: CASINAGTGRDEQFF; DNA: TGTGCCAGCATAAATGCCGGGACAGGGCGCGATGAGCAGTTCTTC
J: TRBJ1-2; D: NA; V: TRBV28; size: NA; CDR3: CASSFGTRYGYTF; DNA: TGTGCCAGCAGTTTTGGGACACGCTATGGCTACACCTTC